The clone carrying this T cell receptor beta chain was counted ten times or more. Its specificity is not known. The sample is drawn from a study of T cells in Graves' hyperthyroidism and ophthalmopathy. The study's findings and limits: Blood samples included most of the expanded thyroid clonotypes exceeding 0.001. Ophthalmopathy, which appeared later, was predicted by the model a median roughly 6.6 months before onset.

V was shortened by 8 bases and J by 0 bases, with 14 bases between the two germline ends. Germline V gene lookup returns CDR1 SGHVS and CDR2 FQNEAQ. CDR3 length equals 14 residues. Absence of ophthalmopathy progression within 18 months defined stable Graves' hyperthyroidism. Fresh peripheral blood, 10 ml, was the source of the PBMCs. It was RNA transcripts that yielded the amplified TCR beta CDR3 regions. TCR CDR3 underwent first-round RT-PCR with the HTBI primer set. TCRdb recomputed calls from the multiplex PCR reads with MiXCR, one row per CDR3 protein. The sample has hundreds of thousands of distinct CDR3 sequences; 15% to 18% are singletons.

Sample: blood. The origin of this receptor is a woman younger than 30 with Graves' hyperthyroidism. The J gene is TRBJ2-7, the V gene TRBV7-8, with D possibly being TRBD1 (6 bases). The CDR3, as DNA: TGTGCCAGCCGTCCCGCGGACAGCTCCTACGAGCAGTACTTC. Its protein product is CASRPADSSYEQYF.